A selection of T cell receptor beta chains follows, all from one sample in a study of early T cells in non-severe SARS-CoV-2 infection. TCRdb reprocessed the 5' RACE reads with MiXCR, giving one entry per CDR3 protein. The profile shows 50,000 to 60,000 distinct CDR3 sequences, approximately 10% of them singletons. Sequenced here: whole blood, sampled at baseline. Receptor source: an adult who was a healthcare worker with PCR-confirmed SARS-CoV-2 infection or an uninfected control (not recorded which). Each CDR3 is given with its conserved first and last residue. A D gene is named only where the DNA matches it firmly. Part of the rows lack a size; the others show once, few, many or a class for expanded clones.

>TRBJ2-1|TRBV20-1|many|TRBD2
TGCAGTGCTCGCAGGCTAGCGGGGAGAAATGAGCAGTTCTTC
CSARRLAGRNEQFF
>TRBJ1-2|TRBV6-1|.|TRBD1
TGTGCCAGCAGTGTACGACAGGGAAACTATGGCTACACCTTC
CASSVRQGNYGYTF
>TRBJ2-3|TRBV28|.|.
TGTGCCAGCAGGCTCGAACAGGGTTCAGATACGCAGTATTTT
CASRLEQGSDTQYF
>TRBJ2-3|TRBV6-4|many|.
TGTGCCAGCAGTGTAGGGGGGGGCGACACAGATACGCAGTATTTT
CASSVGGGDTDTQYF
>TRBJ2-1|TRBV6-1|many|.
TGTGCCAGCAGCGAAAACAATGAGCAGTTCTTC
CASSENNEQFF
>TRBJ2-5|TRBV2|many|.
TGTGCCAGCAGTGAAGTGGACGAAGAGACCCAGTACTTC
CASSEVDEETQYF
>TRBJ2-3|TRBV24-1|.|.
TGTGCCACCAGTGATTCAACCCGAAATACGCAGTATTTT
CATSDSTRNTQYF
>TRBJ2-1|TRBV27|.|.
TGTGCCAGCAGTTCGGTCAAGGAGGGGTACAATGAGCAGTTCTTC
CASSSVKEGYNEQFF
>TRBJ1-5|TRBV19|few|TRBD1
TGTGCCAGTAGTGTGGGGGACAGCATCAATCAGCCCCAGCATTTT
CASSVGDSINQPQHF
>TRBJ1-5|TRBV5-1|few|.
TGCGCCAGTGCCGACGGACCCAATCAGCCCCAGCATTTT
CASADGPNQPQHF
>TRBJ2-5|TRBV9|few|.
TGTGCCAGCAGCGTAGGGGGGTTACAAGAGACCCAGTACTTC
CASSVGGLQETQYF
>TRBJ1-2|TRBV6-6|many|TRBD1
TGTGCCAGCAGTTACTCGGCGGACAGGACGAATGGCTACACCTTC
CASSYSADRTNGYTF
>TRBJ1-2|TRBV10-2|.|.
TGCGCCAGCAGGAGGGCCCTCGGGGGAAGGGATGGCTACACCTTC
CASRRALGGRDGYTF
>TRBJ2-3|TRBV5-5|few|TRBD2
TGTGCCAGCAGCCCCCCACTAGCGCCAGATACGCAGTATTTT
CASSPPLAPDTQYF
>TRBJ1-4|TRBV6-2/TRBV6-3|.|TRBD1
TGTGCCAGCACCGGACAGGGTCTCGGTGAAAAACTGTTTTTT
CASTGQGLGEKLFF
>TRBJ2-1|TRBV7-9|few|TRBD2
TGTGCCAGCAGCTTAGTCCTAGCGGGGGAGAATGAGCAGTTCTTC
CASSLVLAGENEQFF
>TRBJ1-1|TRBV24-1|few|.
TGTGCCACCAGTGATGGAGCGACAGGGAACACTGAAGCTTTCTTT
CATSDGATGNTEAFF
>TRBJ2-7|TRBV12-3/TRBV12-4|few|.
TGTGCCAGCAGTCCCCGCTGGTCCTACGAGCAGTACTTC
CASSPRWSYEQYF
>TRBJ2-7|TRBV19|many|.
TGTGCCAGTAGTATTCAGGGAGCCTACGAGCAGTACTTC
CASSIQGAYEQYF
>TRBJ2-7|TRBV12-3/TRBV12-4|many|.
TGTGCCAGCAGCCTCTATATCCCCTACGAGCAGTACTTC
CASSLYIPYEQYF
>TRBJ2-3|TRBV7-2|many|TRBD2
TGTGCCAGCAGCTTAGTAGGACTAGCGGGGGGGACAGATACGCAGTATTTT
CASSLVGLAGGTDTQYF
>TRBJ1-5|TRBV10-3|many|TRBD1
TGTGCCACATCGACGGGACAGGGGGCCAATCAGCCCCAGCATTTT
CATSTGQGANQPQHF
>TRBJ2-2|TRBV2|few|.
TGTGCCAGCAGTGAAGCCAGGGGGAACACCGGGGAGCTGTTTTTT
CASSEARGNTGELFF
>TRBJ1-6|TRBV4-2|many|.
TGTGCCAGCAGCCAGGGAGACAGGTCGGGGAATTCACCCCTCCACTTT
CASSQGDRSGNSPLHF
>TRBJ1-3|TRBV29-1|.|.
TGCAGCGTTGAGAGCAGGGGTTCTGGAAACACCATATATTTT
CSVESRGSGNTIYF
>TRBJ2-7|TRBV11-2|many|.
TGTGCCAGCAGCTCTCTAAGGGGGACCACCTACGAGCAGTACTTC
CASSSLRGTTYEQYF
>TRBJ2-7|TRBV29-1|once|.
TGCAGCGCCGGAGACTACGAGCAGTACTTC
CSAGDYEQYF
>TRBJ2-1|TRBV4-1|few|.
TGCGCCAGCAGCCAAGCCCCGGGGAGCGAAATTAACGAGCAGTTCTTC
CASSQAPGSEINEQFF
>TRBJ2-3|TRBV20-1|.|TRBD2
TGCAGTGCTACGGCGGGAGGGCGAGCAGATACGCAGTATTTT
CSATAGGRADTQYF
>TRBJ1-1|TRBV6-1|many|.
TGTGCAACCTATGGAGGGGGAGGGGAGGCTGAAGCTTTCTTT
CATYGGGGEAEAFF
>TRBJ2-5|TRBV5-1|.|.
TGCGCCAGCAGCCCTGACAGGCAAGAGACCCAGTACTTC
CASSPDRQETQYF
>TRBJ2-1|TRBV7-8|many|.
TGTGCCAGCAGCCTTCCTTGGGCTAGAAGGTCCAATGAGCAGTTCTTC
CASSLPWARRSNEQFF
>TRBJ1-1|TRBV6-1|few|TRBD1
TGTGCCAGCAGGGGGGACAGGGGTATGAACACTGAAGCTTTCTTT
CASRGDRGMNTEAFF
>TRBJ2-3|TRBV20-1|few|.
TGCAGTGCTAGAGTTAGAGGGGGGCGGACAGATACGCAGTATTTT
CSARVRGGRTDTQYF
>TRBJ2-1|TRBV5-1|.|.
TGCGCCAGCAGCGAGAGACAGGACAATGAGCAGTTCTTC
CASSERQDNEQFF
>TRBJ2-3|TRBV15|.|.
TGTGCCACCAGCAGACGTGCAGATACGCAGTATTTT
CATSRRADTQYF
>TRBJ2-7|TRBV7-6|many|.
TGTGCCAGCAGCTTATACGGGGCCTACGAGCAGTACTTC
CASSLYGAYEQYF
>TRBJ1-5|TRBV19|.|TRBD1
TGTGCCAGTACTGGACAGGGACGAGCTTGGGCCCAGCATTTT
CASTGQGRAWAQHF
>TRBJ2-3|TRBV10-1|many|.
TGCGCCAGCAGCGAGACAGATACGCAGTATTTT
CASSETDTQYF
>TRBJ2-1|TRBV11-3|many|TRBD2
TGTGCCAGCAGCGAGCCGACTAGCGGCTCCTACAATGAGCAGTTCTTC
CASSEPTSGSYNEQFF
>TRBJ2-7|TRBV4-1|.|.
TGCGCCAGCAGCCCTCTGATGGCGGATGTCTACGAGCAGTACTTC
CASSPLMADVYEQYF